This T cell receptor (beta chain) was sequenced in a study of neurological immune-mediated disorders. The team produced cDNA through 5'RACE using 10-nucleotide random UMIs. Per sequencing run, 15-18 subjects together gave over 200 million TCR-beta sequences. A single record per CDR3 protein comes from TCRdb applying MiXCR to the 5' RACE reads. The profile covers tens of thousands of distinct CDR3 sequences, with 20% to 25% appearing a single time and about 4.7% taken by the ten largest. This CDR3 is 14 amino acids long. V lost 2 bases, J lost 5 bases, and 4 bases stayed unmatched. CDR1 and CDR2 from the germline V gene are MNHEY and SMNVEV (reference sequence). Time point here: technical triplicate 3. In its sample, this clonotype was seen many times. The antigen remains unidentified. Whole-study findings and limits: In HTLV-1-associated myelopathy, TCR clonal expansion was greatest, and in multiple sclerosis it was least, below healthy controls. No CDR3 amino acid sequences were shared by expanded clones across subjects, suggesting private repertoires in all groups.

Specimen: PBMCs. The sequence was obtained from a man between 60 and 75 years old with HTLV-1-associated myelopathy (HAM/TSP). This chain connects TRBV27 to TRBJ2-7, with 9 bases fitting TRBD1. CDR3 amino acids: CASSLKTGGHEQYF. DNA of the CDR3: TGTGCCAGCAGTTTAAAAACAGGGGGCCACGAGCAGTACTTC.